The clone carrying this T cell receptor beta chain has only one observation. Its cognate antigen is unknown. This record belongs to a study of cytomegalovirus exposure and HLA in healthy donors. Points from the study as a whole: Cytomegalovirus-associated TCR beta chains were listed, numbering approximately 150.

Germline values: CDR1 MGHRA, CDR2 YSYEKL. CDR3 size: 13 residues. V was clipped by 0 bases and J by 7 bases; unmatched bases: 2. Profiling relied on immunoSEQ multiplex PCR, and the TCRdb table lists in-frame clones only, not all of them. The profile shows 100,000 to 120,000 clones, over 85% of them singletons. Material for sequencing was PBMCs. This sequence joins TRBV4-1 and TRBJ2-7; 8 nucleotides match TRBD2. The sequence was obtained from a young woman in good health and CMV-seronegative. The CDR3: CASSQDAGGEQYF. The CDR3, as DNA: TGCGCCAGCAGCCAAGATGCGGGGGGAGAGCAGTACTTC.